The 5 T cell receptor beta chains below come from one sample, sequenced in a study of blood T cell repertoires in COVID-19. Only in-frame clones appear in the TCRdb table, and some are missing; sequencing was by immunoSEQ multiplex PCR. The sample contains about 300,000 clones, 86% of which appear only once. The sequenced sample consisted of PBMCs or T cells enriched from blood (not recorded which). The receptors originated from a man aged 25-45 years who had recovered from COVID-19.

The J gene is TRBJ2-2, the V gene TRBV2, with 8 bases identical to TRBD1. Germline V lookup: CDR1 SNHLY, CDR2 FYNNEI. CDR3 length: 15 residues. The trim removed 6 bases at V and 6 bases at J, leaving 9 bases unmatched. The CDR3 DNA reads TGTGCCAGCAGGCCCTCAGGGGGCGCCGCCGGGGAGCTGTTTTTT. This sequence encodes CASRPSGGAAGELFF.

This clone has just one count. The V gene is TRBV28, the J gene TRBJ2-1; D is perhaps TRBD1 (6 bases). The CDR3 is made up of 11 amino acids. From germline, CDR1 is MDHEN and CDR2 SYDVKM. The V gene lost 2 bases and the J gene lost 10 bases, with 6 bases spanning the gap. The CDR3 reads CASSLTGEQFF. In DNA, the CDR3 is TGTGCCAGCAGTTTAACAGGGGAGCAGTTCTTC.

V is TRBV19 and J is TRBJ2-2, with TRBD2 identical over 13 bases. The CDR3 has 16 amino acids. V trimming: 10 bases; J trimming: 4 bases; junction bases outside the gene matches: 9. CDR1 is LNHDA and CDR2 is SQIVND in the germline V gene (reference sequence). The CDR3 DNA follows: TGTGCCACGGGACTAGCGGGATTTTTAGGCACCGGGGAGCTGTTTTTT. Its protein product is CATGLAGFLGTGELFF.

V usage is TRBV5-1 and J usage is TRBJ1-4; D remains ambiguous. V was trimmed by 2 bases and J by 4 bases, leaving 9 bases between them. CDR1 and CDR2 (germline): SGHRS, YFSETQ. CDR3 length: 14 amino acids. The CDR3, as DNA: TGCGCCAGCAGCTTAGTTTTCGGTAATGAAAAACTGTTTTTT. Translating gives CASSLVFGNEKLFF.

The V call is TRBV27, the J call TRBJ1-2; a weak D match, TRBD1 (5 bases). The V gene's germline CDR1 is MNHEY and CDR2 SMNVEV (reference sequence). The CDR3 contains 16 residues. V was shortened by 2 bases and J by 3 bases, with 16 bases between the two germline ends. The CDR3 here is CASSLGGAGKDYGYTF. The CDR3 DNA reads TGTGCCAGCAGTTTAGGAGGGGCAGGCAAGGACTATGGCTACACCTTC.